The source of this T cell receptor beta chain is a study of blood T cells in healthy people across ages. This CDR3 contains 16 residues. V gave up 3 bases and J gave up 0 bases, with 12 bases separating them. Alongside a J-beta primer mix, a sample-barcoded 5' primer served in a second PCR lasting roughly 7 to 12 cycles. In TCRdb, the 5' RACE reads were re-called with MiXCR into one record per CDR3 protein. The sample lists about 700,000 distinct CDR3 sequences; about 30% were seen once. This clonotype has just a few counts. The clonotype comes from a woman aged 80 or over in good health. The genes are TRBV12-3 or TRBV12-4 and TRBJ1-5; D unclear. Sequenced sample: blood. The CDR3 loop is CASSFITAYSNQPQHF. The CDR3 DNA follows: TGTGCCAGCAGTTTTATCACGGCTTATAGCAATCAGCCCCAGCATTTT.